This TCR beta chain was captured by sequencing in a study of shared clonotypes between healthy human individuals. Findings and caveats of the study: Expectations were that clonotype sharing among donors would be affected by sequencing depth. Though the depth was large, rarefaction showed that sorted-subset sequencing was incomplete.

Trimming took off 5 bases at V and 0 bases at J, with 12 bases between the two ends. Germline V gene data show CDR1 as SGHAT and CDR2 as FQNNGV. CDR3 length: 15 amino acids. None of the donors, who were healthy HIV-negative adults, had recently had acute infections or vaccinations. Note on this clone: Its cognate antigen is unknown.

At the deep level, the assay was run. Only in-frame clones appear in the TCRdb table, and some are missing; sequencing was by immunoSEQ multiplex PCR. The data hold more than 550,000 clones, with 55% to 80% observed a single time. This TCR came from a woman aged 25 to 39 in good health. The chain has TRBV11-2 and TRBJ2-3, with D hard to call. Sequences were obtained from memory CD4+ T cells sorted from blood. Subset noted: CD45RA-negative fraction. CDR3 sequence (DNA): TGTGCCAGCAGCCTCACTTCAGTAAGCACAGATACGCAGTATTTT. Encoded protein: CASSLTSVSTDTQYF. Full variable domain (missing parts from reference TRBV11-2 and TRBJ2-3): EAGVAQSPRYKIIEKRQSVAFWCNPISGHATLYWYQQILGQGPKLLIQFQNNGVVDDSQLPKDRFSAERLKGVDSTLKIQPAKLEDSAVYLCASSLTSVSTDTQYFGPGTRLTVL.